This entry lists 21 T cell receptor beta chains sequenced from one sample in a study of cytomegalovirus exposure and HLA in healthy donors. PCR amplification relied on 60 Vbeta primers (plus 13 Jbeta primers). Clones were sequenced by immunoSEQ multiplex PCR, and TCRdb holds only the in-frame ones, with some missing. Of 220,000 or so clones listed, 60% to 80% are singletons. Sequenced material: PBMCs. Receptors originate from a woman in her twenties or thirties in good health and CMV-seronegative.

The rearrangement uses TRBV15 and TRBJ1-1; D gene unclear. The length of the CDR3 is 14 residues. Deletions cut 9 bases from V and 1 base from J, with 15 bases between. Germline V gene sequence: CDR1 LNHNV, CDR2 YYDKDF (reference sequence). CDR3 sequence (DNA): TGTGCCACGGCGACCCCATCGGGGAACACTGAAGCTTTCTTT. It specifies CATATPSGNTEAFF.

The V and J genes are TRBV6-5 and TRBJ1-1; D unclear. CDR1 is MNHEY and CDR2 is SVGAGI in the germline V gene. The CDR3 runs to 14 residues. V was cut by 5 bases and J by 0 bases, with 10 bases left in between. CDR3 residues: CASSEIGMNTEAFF. The CDR3 DNA follows: TGTGCCAGCAGTGAGATCGGGATGAACACTGAAGCTTTCTTT.

The chain has TRBV5-4 and TRBJ2-3; 14 positions agree with TRBD2. The V segment lost 4 bases and the J segment 6 bases; nucleotides outside the gene matches: 7. Germline V gene sequence: CDR1 SGHNT, CDR2 YYREEE (reference sequence). CDR3 length equals 16 residues. The CDR3 region has the DNA TGTGCCAGCAGCGCTTACGGACTAGCGGGGGGCGATACGCAGTATTTT. It translates to CASSAYGLAGGDTQYF.

The chain couples TRBV11-2 to TRBJ2-1; 9 nucleotides line up with TRBD1. Germline V gene lookup returns CDR1 SGHAT and CDR2 FQNNGV. This CDR3 spans 15 amino acids. The V gene end was trimmed by 2 bases and the J gene end by 7 bases; junction bases not matched to a gene: 6. The CDR3 DNA reads as TGTGCCAGCAGCTTATTGGGACAGGGTCTAAATGAGCAGTTCTTC. Its translation is CASSLLGQGLNEQFF.

This clone has a handful of counts. This chain connects TRBV7-9 to TRBJ2-2, with TRBD2 matching over 11 bases. The germline gives CDR1 SEHNR, CDR2 FQNEAQ (reference sequence). The V and J ends lost 5 bases and 6 bases, in that order; junction bases with no gene match: 11. The CDR3 totals 17 residues. Written as DNA, the CDR3 is TGTGCCAGCAGCAAACGGAGGTCTAGCGGGAGGTCCGGGGAGCTGTTTTTT. This sequence encodes CASSKRRSSGRSGELFF.

The V call is TRBV6-1, the J call TRBJ2-7, with TRBD1 identical over 7 bases. This CDR3 is 14 amino acids long. V dropped 5 bases and J dropped 2; count of bases not matched to a gene: 6. From germline, CDR1 is MNHNS and CDR2 SASEGT. The CDR3 DNA follows: TGTGCCAGCAGTAGACCCGGGACAGCCTACGAGCAGTACTTC. Its protein is CASSRPGTAYEQYF.

This clone has only a few counts. The J gene is TRBJ2-2, the V gene TRBV6-4, with 8 bases matching TRBD2. The CDR3 has 14 residues. Germline loops: CDR1 MRHNA, CDR2 SNTAGT. Germline trimming cut 3 bases from V and 5 bases from J; bases unmatched to any gene: 2. The CDR3 DNA follows: TGTGCCAGCAGTGAGATAGCGGGAACCGGGGAGCTGTTTTTT. Translation: CASSEIAGTGELFF.

The chain has TRBV5-1 and TRBJ2-1; 11 nucleotides align to TRBD2. V was pared by 3 bases and J by 5 bases, with 7 bases of the junction left unmatched. CDR3 length equals 16 residues. In germline, CDR1 is SGHRS, CDR2 YFSETQ. This chain's CDR3 is CASSSSTSGADNEQFF. The CDR3 DNA is TGCGCCAGCAGCTCCTCGACTAGCGGGGCGGACAATGAGCAGTTCTTC.

The sample holds a few counts of this clone. The rearrangement joins TRBV30 to TRBJ1-1; 10 bases line up with TRBD1. Trimming cost V 0 bases and J 4 bases; bases outside gene matches: 2. Germline loops: CDR1 GTSNPN, CDR2 SVGIG (reference sequence). The CDR3 spans 14 residues. The CDR3 nucleotides are TGTGCCTGGAGTGTGGGACAGGGGACCACTGAAGCTTTCTTT. Its protein product is CAWSVGQGTTEAFF.

V gene TRBV4-3 combines with J gene TRBJ2-5, with D uncertain. CDR3 length equals 15 residues. V lost 0 bases to trimming and J lost 3 bases, with 11 bases between them. CDR1 and CDR2 from the germline V gene are LGHNA and YSLEER. CDR3 nucleotides: TGCGCCAGCAGCCAAGAGTATTACAGAGAAGAGACCCAGTACTTC. Translating gives CASSQEYYREETQYF.

The rearrangement links TRBV27 to TRBJ2-5; 7 bases match TRBD2. There are 15 residues in the CDR3. The J segment lost 5 bases and the V segment lost 4 bases, leaving 10 bases of the junction unmatched. Germline values: CDR1 MNHEY, CDR2 SMNVEV (reference sequence). The DNA for the CDR3 is TGTGCCAGCAGTTCCCCAGGACTAGGTGAGGAGACCCAGTACTTC. It translates to CASSSPGLGEETQYF.

The CDR3 here is CASSLRTGDGNSPLHF. Written as DNA, the CDR3 is TGCGCCAGCAGCCTCAGGACAGGGGATGGGAATTCACCCCTCCACTTT. The chain couples TRBV5-1 to TRBJ1-6, with 9 bases fitting TRBD1. CDR1 and CDR2 from the germline V gene are SGHRS and YFSETQ. The CDR3 consists of 16 residues. After removal of 4 bases from V and 7 bases from J, the junction contained 9 bases not matched to a gene.

This chain joins TRBV6-6 and TRBJ1-2; 10 positions agree with TRBD1. CDR1 MNHNY and CDR2 SVGAGI come from the germline V gene (reference sequence). The V and J ends lost 4 bases and 6 bases, in that order; junction bases with no gene match: 8. The CDR3 is 15 residues long. CDR3 in amino acids: CASSSPGQGWDGYTF. CDR3 nucleotide sequence: TGTGCCAGCAGTTCCCCGGGACAGGGGTGGGATGGCTACACCTTC.

The rearrangement links TRBV2 to TRBJ1-6; no clear D gene. Deletions cut 4 bases from V and 7 bases from J, with 11 bases between. Germline assignment: CDR1 SNHLY and CDR2 FYNNEI. This CDR3 has 14 residues. The CDR3 coding sequence is TGTGCCAGCAGTGGACCACTAGAGAATTCACCCCTCCACTTT. It codes for CASSGPLENSPLHF. The full variable domain, completed using reference TRBV2 and TRBJ1-6, is EPEVTQTPSHQVTQMGQEVILRCVPISNHLYFYWYRQILGQKVEFLVSFYNNEISEKSEIFDDQFSVERPDGSNFTLKIRSTKLEDSAMYFCASSGPLENSPLHFGNGTRLTVT.

In the case of this clone: Other DNA sequences in the same sample also yield this CDR3. The V call is TRBV2, the J call TRBJ1-5, with D maybe TRBD1 (6 bases). The CDR3 spans 14 residues. CDR1 is SNHLY and CDR2 is FYNNEI in the germline V gene. Between the trimmed V and J ends, which lost 6 bases and 4 bases, there was a span of 13 bases. The CDR3, as DNA: TGTGCCAGCAGCCGGAGCAGGGGAAATCAGCCCCAGCATTTT. Translating it yields CASSRSRGNQPQHF. Full variable domain (missing parts from reference TRBV2 and TRBJ1-5): EPEVTQTPSHQVTQMGQEVILRCVPISNHLYFYWYRQILGQKVEFLVSFYNNEISEKSEIFDDQFSVERPDGSNFTLKIRSTKLEDSAMYFCASSRSRGNQPQHFGDGTRLSIL.

In nucleotides, the CDR3 is TGTGCCAGCAGCAGCGAGGTTCAGCCCCAGCATTTT. Protein sequence: CASSSEVQPQHF. The rearrangement uses TRBV16 and TRBJ1-5; D is uncertain. The CDR3 spans 12 residues. Germline V lookup: CDR1 KGHSY, CDR2 FQNENV. Trimming pared 5 bases from V and 6 bases from J, leaving 8 bases between.

V usage is TRBV2 and J usage is TRBJ2-4; possibly TRBD1 for D (5 bases). The ends were cut back, 7 bases at V and 0 bases at J, with 13 bases in the middle. Germline V gene lookup returns CDR1 SNHLY and CDR2 FYNNEI. This CDR3 is built from 15 residues. The CDR3 is CASTRQLIAKNIQYF. The CDR3 DNA reads TGTGCCAGCACCCGACAGCTTATAGCCAAAAACATTCAGTACTTC.

V and J are TRBV5-6 and TRBJ1-3; D might be TRBD1 (5 bases). The CDR3 loop spans 16 amino acids. V shed 0 bases and J shed 0 bases, with 10 bases lying between them. From germline, CDR1 is SGHDT and CDR2 YYEEEE. CDR3 in DNA: TGTGCCAGCAGCTTGGATGACAGCAGCTCTGGAAACACCATATATTTT. This sequence encodes CASSLDDSSSGNTIYF.

V is TRBV14 and J is TRBJ2-7; D uncertain. The germline gives CDR1 SGHDN, CDR2 FVKESK. Trimming pared 1 base from V and 7 bases from J, leaving 11 bases between. CDR3 size: 13 residues. The CDR3 sequence: CASSQVRGTEQYF. The CDR3 bases are TGTGCCAGCAGCCAAGTTCGCGGTACGGAGCAGTACTTC.

The chain links TRBV5-1 to TRBJ1-6; possibly TRBD1 for D (6 bases). The ends were cut back, 5 bases at V and 7 bases at J, with 16 bases in the middle. This CDR3 is built from 15 residues. Germline V gives CDR1 SGHRS, CDR2 YFSETQ. The CDR3 spells CASSPSGANNSPLHF. CDR3 sequence (DNA): TGCGCCAGCAGTCCCTCAGGGGCTAACAATTCACCCCTCCACTTT.

This clone was observed a few times. The rearrangement uses TRBV27 and TRBJ2-1, with D tentatively TRBD2 (5 bases). From germline, CDR1 is MNHEY and CDR2 SMNVEV (reference sequence). The V gene lost 3 bases and the J gene lost 0 bases, with 18 bases spanning the gap. The CDR3 has 18 amino acids. For the CDR3, the DNA is TGTGCCAGCAGTTTTCGCGTCTGGGAGATAAGCTCCTACAATGAGCAGTTCTTC. It encodes CASSFRVWEISSYNEQFF.